These 9 T cell receptor beta chains originate from one sample sequenced in a study of regulatory T cells in long-lasting Graves disease. Time point in this sample: newly diagnosed GD, antithyroid drugs for less than 3 months. PBMCs were the source of the RNA used for TCR sequencing. Arm-PCR of CDR3 regions and iRepertoire HTBI primers were used to build TCR beta libraries. TCRdb itself ran the multiplex PCR reads through MiXCR, one entry per CDR3 protein. The repertoire holds about 520,000 distinct CDR3 sequences, with more than 10% as singletons. These data were also filed under a second study, of T cells in Graves' hyperthyroidism and ophthalmopathy.

The sequencing here drew on peripheral blood mononuclear cells (PBMCs), taken at new diagnosis, from a patient treated with antithyroid drugs. These receptors were obtained from a woman aged 25-40 years with Graves disease.

In regard to this clonotype: It may be a read error: a sequence one base away is much more abundant. V gene TRBV5-1 combines with J gene TRBJ2-2; 8 nucleotides agree with TRBD2. The CDR3 loop spans 15 amino acids. Per the germline V gene, CDR1 is SGHRS and CDR2 is YFSETQ. The CDR3 nucleotides are TGCGCCGGCAGCTGGAGCGGGAGCCAAACCGGGGAGCTGTTTTTT. It translates to CAGSWSGSQTGELFF.

This rearrangement joins TRBV7-2 to TRBJ1-5; D gene uncertain. The CDR3 totals 15 residues. Deletions cut 1 base from V and 0 bases from J, with 7 bases between. Germline V gene data show CDR1 as SGHTA and CDR2 as FQGNSA. The CDR3 coding sequence is TGTGCCAGCAGCTTAGGAAGAGTTAGCAATCAGCCCCAGCATTTT. Amino acids: CASSLGRVSNQPQHF.

This clonotype was picked up a small number of times. This chain connects TRBV7-2 to TRBJ1-5; no firm D call. The V end lost 1 base, the J end lost 8 bases, and 9 bases lay between the germline ends. From germline, CDR1 is SGHTA and CDR2 FQGNSA. The CDR3 sequence is 13 residues long. CDR3 region: CASSLVVTEPQHF. CDR3 bases: TGTGCCAGCAGCTTAGTAGTAACGGAGCCCCAGCATTTT.

This clonotype has at least ten counts. V gene TRBV24-1 combines with J gene TRBJ2-5, with 8 nucleotides matching TRBD2. Germline trimming cut 4 bases from V and 3 bases from J; bases unmatched to any gene: 9. This CDR3 contains 16 residues. Germline V gives CDR1 KGHDR, CDR2 SFDVKD. The CDR3 coding sequence is TGTGCCACCAGTGACCCACGGCGGGGGGCGAAAGAGACCCAGTACTTC. It encodes CATSDPRRGAKETQYF.

The rearrangement links TRBV6-1 to TRBJ1-3; a weak D match, TRBD1 (5 bases). This CDR3 has 13 amino acids. Trimming removed 11 bases from V and 0 bases from J, with 11 bases in between. Per germline, CDR1 MNHNS and CDR2 SASEGT. The CDR3 reads CAARQRSGNTIYF. The CDR3 nucleotides read TGTGCCGCCCGACAGCGCTCTGGAAACACCATATATTTT.

This clonotype occurred many times. This sequence joins TRBV18 and TRBJ2-1; D may be TRBD1 or TRBD2 (5 bases each). Germline assignment: CDR1 KGHSH and CDR2 LQKENI. CDR3 length: 14 amino acids. V lost 2 bases, J lost 3 bases, and 8 bases lay in between. CDR3 in DNA: TGTGCCAGCTCACCAGGGACGTACTACAATGAGCAGTTCTTC. It translates to CASSPGTYYNEQFF.

This clonotype occurred many times. The rearrangement uses TRBV28 and TRBJ2-5, with D perhaps TRBD2 (6 bases). Trimming removed 2 bases from V and 5 bases from J, with 18 bases in between. The germline V gene encodes CDR1 MDHEN and CDR2 SYDVKM. This CDR3 is built from 16 residues. In nucleotides, the CDR3 is TGTGCCAGCAGTTTAGGTCCACCCGGGAGTCATGAGACCCAGTACTTC. It yields the protein CASSLGPPGSHETQYF.

This rearrangement joins TRBV19 to TRBJ1-2; tentative D call: TRBD1 (6 bases). This CDR3 is built from 15 residues. Trimming stripped 6 bases from V and 5 bases from J, with 19 bases between. Germline V gene data show CDR1 as LNHDA and CDR2 as SQIVND (reference sequence). The CDR3 DNA reads TGTGCCAGTAGACCCACGAGGAGGGGGATTTATGGCTACACCTTC. Protein sequence: CASRPTRRGIYGYTF.

This clonotype was detected ten times or more. The chain recombines TRBV11-2 with TRBJ1-1; 10 positions agree with TRBD1. From germline, CDR1 is SGHAT and CDR2 FQNNGV. This CDR3 contains 15 residues. J lost 1 base, V lost 2 bases, and 1 base had no gene match. The CDR3 nucleotides are TGTGCCAGCAGCTTAAGGACAGGGGGGAACACTGAAGCTTTCTTT. This sequence encodes CASSLRTGGNTEAFF.